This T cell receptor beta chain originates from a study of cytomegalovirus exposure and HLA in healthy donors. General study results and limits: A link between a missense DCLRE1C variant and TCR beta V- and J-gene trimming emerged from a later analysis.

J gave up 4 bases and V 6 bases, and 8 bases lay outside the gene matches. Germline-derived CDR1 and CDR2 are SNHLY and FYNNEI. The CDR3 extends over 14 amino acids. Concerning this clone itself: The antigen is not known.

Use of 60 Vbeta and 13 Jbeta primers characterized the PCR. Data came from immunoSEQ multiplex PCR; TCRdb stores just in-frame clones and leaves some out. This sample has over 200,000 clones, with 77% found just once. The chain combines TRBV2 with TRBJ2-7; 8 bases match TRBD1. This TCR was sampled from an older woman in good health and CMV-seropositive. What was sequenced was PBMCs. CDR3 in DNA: TGTGCCAGCAGCGGGGGCCGACAGGGGTACGAGCAGTACTTC. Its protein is CASSGGRQGYEQYF.